These 6 T cell receptor beta chains came from one sample sequenced in a study of OX40 agonist ivuxolimab in advanced cancers. The protocol was immunoSEQ multiplex PCR, while the TCRdb copy is restricted to in-frame clones and leaves out a portion. The repertoire holds 80,000 to 100,000 clones, with roughly 87% as singletons. This sample comprised CD4+ or CD8+ T cells sorted from blood, obtained in a trial of the OX40 agonist ivuxolimab. The receptor set was obtained from an adult with an advanced solid tumor such as melanoma, head and neck, liver or kidney cancer.

The V and J genes are TRBV5-3 and TRBJ1-4; 7 bases match TRBD1. TRBV5-3 is treated as an ORF (open reading frame) with a function not yet certain. The CDR3 spans 15 residues. V lost 9 bases and J lost 4; bases outside the gene matches: 12. The CDR3 DNA follows: TGTGCCACCTCCGGGTACAGGGGTTGTAATGAAAAACTGTTTTTT. It specifies CATSGYRGCNEKLFF.

The J gene is TRBJ1-5, the V gene TRBV10-2; 7 bases are a match to TRBD1. CDR3 size: 15 residues. V was clipped by 8 bases and J by 6 bases; unmatched bases: 13. CDR1 and CDR2 from the germline V gene are WSHSY and SAAADI. CDR3 region: CASDVEGAPRQPQHF. DNA for the CDR3: TGCGCCAGCGATGTGGAGGGGGCGCCTCGTCAGCCCCAGCATTTT.

V gene TRBV6-5 combines with J gene TRBJ2-1; 8 nucleotides line up with TRBD2. The V segment lost 6 bases and the J segment 4 bases; nucleotides outside the gene matches: 8. Per germline, CDR1 MNHEY and CDR2 SVGAGI. The CDR3 is made up of 15 amino acids. The CDR3, as DNA: TGTGCCAGCAGCCCAGAGCGGGGGCTTTACAATGAGCAGTTCTTC. The encoded protein is CASSPERGLYNEQFF.

Only one count was recorded for this clone. The chain employs TRBV9 and TRBJ2-7, with 7 positions matching TRBD1. Per germline, CDR1 SGDLS and CDR2 YYNGEE. CDR3 length: 15 amino acids. After removal of 3 bases from V and 4 bases from J, the junction contained 10 bases not matched to a gene. This CDR3 reads CASSAGGDSQYEQYF. Written as DNA, the CDR3 is TGTGCCAGCAGCGCCGGTGGGGACAGCCAATACGAGCAGTACTTC.

The V call is TRBV2, the J call TRBJ1-3; TRBD1 might be the D (5 bases). Germline CDR1 is SNHLY and CDR2 is FYNNEI. The CDR3 is 16 residues long. V lost 4 bases to trimming and J lost 2 bases, with 15 bases between them. The CDR3 DNA reads as TGTGCCAGCAGTGCCCCGGGACGCATTACTGGAAACACCATATATTTT. Amino acid sequence: CASSAPGRITGNTIYF. Filled out from reference TRBV2 and TRBJ1-3, the complete variable domain reads EPEVTQTPSHQVTQMGQEVILRCVPISNHLYFYWYRQILGQKVEFLVSFYNNEISEKSEIFDDQFSVERPDGSNFTLKIRSTKLEDSAMYFCASSAPGRITGNTIYFGEGSWLTVV.

V usage is TRBV2 and J usage is TRBJ1-5; the D is unclear. Trimming stripped 3 bases from V and 2 bases from J, with 11 bases between. Germline CDR1 is SNHLY and CDR2 is FYNNEI. This CDR3 is built from 15 residues. The CDR3 reads CASSEGRIGNQPQHF. DNA of the CDR3: TGTGCCAGCAGTGAGGGAAGAATAGGCAATCAGCCCCAGCATTTT.